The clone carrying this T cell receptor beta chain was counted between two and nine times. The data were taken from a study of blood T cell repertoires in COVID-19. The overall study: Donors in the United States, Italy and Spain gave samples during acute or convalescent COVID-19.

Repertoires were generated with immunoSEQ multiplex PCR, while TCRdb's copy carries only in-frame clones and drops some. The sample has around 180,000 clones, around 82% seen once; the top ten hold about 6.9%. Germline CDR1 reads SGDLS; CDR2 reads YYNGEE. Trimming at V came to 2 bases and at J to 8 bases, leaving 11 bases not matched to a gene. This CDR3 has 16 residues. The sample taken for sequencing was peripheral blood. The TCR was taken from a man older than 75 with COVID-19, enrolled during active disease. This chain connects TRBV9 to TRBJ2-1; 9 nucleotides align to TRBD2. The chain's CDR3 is CASSVGRGGASDEQFF. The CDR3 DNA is TGTGCCAGCAGCGTCGGTCGCGGGGGGGCTAGTGATGAGCAGTTCTTC.